This T cell receptor beta chain appears in the sequencing data of a study of human T cells and chemical hapten exposure. The time point is: patch test 3, about 24 weeks after DPC sensitization. Treatment reported: therapeutic diphenylcyclopropenone sensitization with weekly scalp DPC. This clonotype was observed at least ten times. One entry per CDR3 protein, called by TCRdb with MiXCR from the RACE reads. The sample gives tens of thousands of distinct CDR3 sequences, over 9.5% of which show up once; 15% to 20% is in the top ten. The CDR3 runs to 16 residues. CDR1 and CDR2 (germline): MGHRA, YSYEKL. Trimming removed 4 bases from V and 1 base from J, with 14 bases in between.

The TCR was taken from a woman aged 40-49 years with alopecia areata. Some clones in this sample may be carry-over from other donors' samples. The input for sequencing was whole blood, taken in connection with sensitization to the hapten diphenylcyclopropenone (DPC). The rearrangement uses TRBV4-1 and TRBJ1-5; perhaps TRBD1 as D (5 bases). The CDR3 loop is CASSRHNRDSNQPQHF. DNA for the CDR3: TGCGCCAGCAGCCGGCACAACCGGGACAGCAATCAGCCCCAGCATTTT.